These 25 T cell receptor beta chains came from one sample sequenced in a study of shared clonotypes between healthy human individuals. Only in-frame clones appear in the TCRdb table, and some are missing; sequencing was by immunoSEQ multiplex PCR. The table lists approximately 2.1 million clones, over 90% of them singletons. Material for sequencing was naive CD4+ T cells from PBMCs. Subset defined: CD45RA+ positively selected. The source is a man aged 18 to 35 in good health. Some clones in this sample may be carry-over from other donors' samples.

This sequence joins TRBV7-3 and TRBJ2-1, with D perhaps matching TRBD1 (6 bases). The germline V gene has CDR1 SGHTA and CDR2 FQGTGA. Between the trimmed V and J ends, which lost 5 bases and 3 bases, there was a span of 23 bases. The CDR3 consists of 18 residues. The chain's CDR3 is CASSLKPQGAGGYNEQFF. In DNA, the CDR3 is TGTGCCAGCAGCCTCAAACCACAGGGAGCTGGGGGCTACAATGAGCAGTTCTTC.

This sequence joins TRBV7-9 and TRBJ1-2; D gene uncertain. The CDR3 has 13 residues. Per the germline V gene, CDR1 is SEHNR and CDR2 is FQNEAQ (reference sequence). V was trimmed by 5 bases and J by 6 bases, leaving 13 bases between them. CDR3 in amino acids: CASSPHRENGYTF. CDR3 nucleotide sequence: TGTGCCAGCAGCCCACATCGGGAGAATGGCTACACCTTC.

This chain connects TRBV19 to TRBJ1-5; D uncertain. From germline, CDR1 is LNHDA and CDR2 SQIVND (reference sequence). The germline V and J ends were trimmed by 3 bases and 0 bases, with 9 bases remaining between them. This CDR3 has 15 residues. The CDR3 nucleotides are TGTGCCAGTAGTATGACCTCTAATAGCAATCAGCCCCAGCATTTT. Translating gives CASSMTSNSNQPQHF.

The rearrangement joins TRBV6-5 to TRBJ1-1; D may be TRBD1 (5 bases). The CDR3 is made up of 12 amino acids. V lost 9 bases and J 2 bases, leaving 10 bases between the germline ends. Per germline, CDR1 MNHEY and CDR2 SVGAGI. The DNA of the CDR3 is TGTGCCAGAGATAGGGGAAACACTGAAGCTTTCTTT. Translation: CARDRGNTEAFF.

The V call is TRBV2, the J call TRBJ1-1; weak D call: TRBD1 (5 bases). There are 14 residues in the CDR3. Germline CDR1 is SNHLY and CDR2 is FYNNEI. V dropped 7 bases and J dropped 0 bases, with 12 bases sitting between them. DNA for the CDR3: TGTGCCAGCACCTTGACAGCCATGAACACTGAAGCTTTCTTT. Translated: CASTLTAMNTEAFF.

This clone was picked up one time. The chain is built from TRBV18 and TRBJ2-7, with 7 bases lining up with TRBD2. The CDR3 is 17 amino acids. Per the germline V gene, CDR1 is KGHSH and CDR2 is LQKENI. J was trimmed by 3 bases and V by 0 bases; bases with no gene match: 11. Written as DNA, the CDR3 is TGTGCCAGCTCACCACCTATCAGGGCTAGCGGATTCTACGAGCAGTACTTC. Its protein product is CASSPPIRASGFYEQYF.

The CDR3 spells CASSYPGQGEGEKLFF. CDR3 sequence (DNA): TGTGCCAGCAGTTACCCCGGGCAGGGTGAAGGCGAAAAACTGTTTTTT. The J gene is TRBJ1-4, the V gene TRBV27, with D perhaps matching TRBD1 (5 bases). The CDR3 has 16 amino acids. Between the trimmed V and J ends, which lost 4 bases and 8 bases, there was a span of 20 bases. Germline V CDR1 and CDR2: MNHEY, SMNVEV (reference sequence). Using reference TRBV27 and TRBJ1-4 for the parts outside the CDR3, the full variable domain is EAQVTQNPRYLITVTGKKLTVTCSQNMNHEYMSWYRQDPGLGLRQIYYSMNVEVTDKGDVPEGYKVSRKEKRNFPLILESPSPNQTSLYFCASSYPGQGEGEKLFFGSGTQLSVL.

V gene TRBV4-3 combines with J gene TRBJ1-1, with 10 positions matching TRBD1. V shed 3 bases and J 6 bases; nucleotides not matched to a gene: 4. The germline CDR1 and CDR2 sequences are LGHNA and YSLEER. This CDR3 has 14 residues. For the CDR3, the DNA is TGCGCCAGCAGCCATACCGGGACAGGGGCTGAAGCTTTCTTT. Residues: CASSHTGTGAEAFF.

This chain joins TRBV5-8 and TRBJ1-2; D uncertain. The CDR3 has 12 residues. V was cut by 5 bases and J by 8 bases, with 13 bases left in between. Germline V gene data show CDR1 as SGHTS and CDR2 as YDEGEE. This CDR3 is CASRISLSGYTF. For the CDR3, the DNA is TGTGCCAGCAGAATATCCCTTAGCGGCTACACCTTC. Full variable domain (rest looked up from reference TRBV5-8 and TRBJ1-2): EAGVTQSPTHLIKTRGQQATLRCSPISGHTSVYWYQQALGLGLQFLLWYDEGEERNRGNFPPRFSGRQFPNYSSELNVNALELEDSALYLCASRISLSGYTFGSGTRLTVV.

The chain recombines TRBV19 with TRBJ2-7; D could derive from TRBD1 or TRBD2 (5 bases each). V lost 5 bases and J lost 6, with 14 bases in between. This CDR3 contains 13 residues. Germline V gene sequence: CDR1 LNHDA, CDR2 SQIVND (reference sequence). Here the CDR3 DNA reads TGTGCCAGTAGTCAAGGGACGCTGGCCGAGCAGTACTTC. It translates to CASSQGTLAEQYF.

The rearrangement links TRBV10-1 to TRBJ2-7, with a tentative D call TRBD1 (5 bases). The length of the CDR3 is 14 residues. V dropped 10 bases and J dropped 4 bases, with 20 bases sitting between them. Germline V gene sequence: CDR1 WNHNN, CDR2 SYGVQD (reference sequence). CDR3 DNA: TGCGCCACCCCGAAGCAGGGTGGATGGTACGAGCAGTACTTC. Residues: CATPKQGGWYEQYF.

This clone was seen only a few times. This chain uses TRBV10-1 with TRBJ2-1; D gene unclear. Germline V gives CDR1 WNHNN, CDR2 SYGVQD (reference sequence). Trimming stripped 0 bases from V and 4 bases from J, with 4 bases between. The CDR3 length is 13 residues. The CDR3 sequence: CASSESEYNEQFF. CDR3 nucleotides: TGCGCCAGCAGTGAGTCAGAGTACAATGAGCAGTTCTTC.

The chain uses TRBV28 and TRBJ2-2, with a possible D match to TRBD2 (5 bases). The CDR3 runs 15 residues. Germline V gene data show CDR1 as MDHEN and CDR2 as SYDVKM. Trimming shortened V by 9 bases and J by 1 base, and 15 bases separated the two germline ends. The CDR3 spells CASLSPSLNTGELFF. CDR3 DNA: TGTGCCAGTTTGAGTCCTAGCTTGAACACCGGGGAGCTGTTTTTT.

V gene TRBV7-9 combines with J gene TRBJ1-3; a weak D match, TRBD1 (5 bases). This CDR3 is 15 amino acids long. Germline V lookup: CDR1 SEHNR, CDR2 FQNEAQ (reference sequence). The ends were cut back, 9 bases at V and 0 bases at J, with 15 bases in the middle. The CDR3 DNA is TGTGCCAGTCCACCGGACACATCCTCTGGAAACACCATATATTTT. This encodes CASPPDTSSGNTIYF.

The chain joins TRBV9 to TRBJ1-2; D unclear. CDR1 and CDR2 from the germline V gene are SGDLS and YYNGEE. The V end was cut by 1 base, the J end by 3 bases, with 10 bases between. This CDR3 is 14 amino acids long. CDR3 bases: TGTGCCAGCAGCGTAACCGGACGGGACTATGGCTACACCTTC. It translates to CASSVTGRDYGYTF.

The chain combines TRBV5-6 with TRBJ2-1; tentatively, D is TRBD2 (7 bases). The length of the CDR3 is 15 residues. Trimming left V 1 base short and J 3 bases short, with 11 bases between. The germline V gene encodes CDR1 SGHDT and CDR2 YYEEEE. CDR3 region: CASSLKAGHYNEQFF. CDR3 in DNA: TGTGCCAGCAGCTTGAAAGCGGGACACTACAATGAGCAGTTCTTC.

The genes are TRBV2 and TRBJ1-5, with D possibly matching TRBD1 (5 bases). Per germline, CDR1 SNHLY and CDR2 FYNNEI. V was cut by 3 bases and J by 7 bases, with 16 bases left in between. CDR3 size: 15 residues. CDR3: CASSDFRDKWQPQHF. In DNA, the CDR3 is TGTGCCAGCAGTGATTTCAGGGATAAATGGCAGCCCCAGCATTTT.

This clone occurred once. The J gene is TRBJ2-1, the V gene TRBV27; 13 bases match TRBD2. The CDR3 runs 14 residues. CDR1 and CDR2 (germline): MNHEY, SMNVEV (reference sequence). V was pared by 4 bases and J by 9 bases, with 3 bases of the junction left unmatched. CDR3: CASSWTSGSSEQFF. The CDR3 coding sequence is TGTGCCAGCAGTTGGACTAGCGGGAGTTCTGAGCAGTTCTTC.

This clone was observed once. V usage is TRBV21-1 and J usage is TRBJ2-3; the D call TRBD2 from the table was never checked on the DNA. TRBV21-1 is shown as a pseudogene. CDR3 length equals 18 residues. CDR3 sequence (DNA): TGTGCCAGCAGCAAAGCTAGCAGCGGGAGGGCCGTGACAGATACGCAGTATTTT. This sequence encodes CASSKASSGRAVTDTQYF.

V is TRBV6-5 and J is TRBJ2-1; D unresolved. The CDR3 totals 11 residues. CDR1 is MNHEY and CDR2 is SVGAGI in the germline V gene. Trimming shortened V by 11 bases and J by 15 bases, and 20 bases separated the two germline ends. CDR3 sequence (DNA): TGTGCCGTTGGGGTAGGGCCTTGGACGTTCTTC. It codes for CAVGVGPWTFF.

Comments on this clone: Other DNA sequences within the sample encode an identical CDR3. The chain carries TRBV11-2 and TRBJ2-1; 11 bases fit TRBD2. The CDR3 is 16 amino acids. Germline V gives CDR1 SGHAT, CDR2 FQNNGV. Losses at the gene ends were 4 bases for V and 0 bases for J; bases not matched to a gene: 2. The CDR3 is CASSSLAGGSYNEQFF. DNA of the CDR3: TGTGCCAGCAGCTCCCTAGCGGGAGGCTCCTACAATGAGCAGTTCTTC.

The gene calls are TRBV30 and TRBJ2-1, with a weak D call TRBD2 (6 bases). The CDR3 is 15 residues long. Germline CDR1 GTSNPN, CDR2 SVGIG (reference sequence). Trimming pared 5 bases from V and 1 base from J, leaving 15 bases between. CDR3 DNA sequence: TGTGCCTGGGACTCCCGGAGGGGTTCCTACAATGAGCAGTTCTTC. Encoded protein: CAWDSRRGSYNEQFF.

The chain recombines TRBV27 with TRBJ2-7; D unclear. This CDR3 has 13 residues. Germline values: CDR1 MNHEY, CDR2 SMNVEV (reference sequence). Trimming stripped 6 bases from V and 6 bases from J, with 15 bases between. DNA for the CDR3: TGTGCCAGCAGCTTGCGACTGTTAAGCGAGCAGTACTTC. Translated, it gives CASSLRLLSEQYF.

As for this clone: At the DNA level, this CDR3 is encoded by other sequences in the same sample as well. The chain combines TRBV28 with TRBJ1-5; D is uncertain. This CDR3 has 15 residues. Germline assignment: CDR1 MDHEN and CDR2 SYDVKM. Trimming cost V 3 bases and J 0 bases, with 9 bases left between them. For the CDR3, the DNA is TGTGCCAGCAGTTTTTCAGCCTATAGCAATCAGCCCCAGCATTTT. Amino acid sequence: CASSFSAYSNQPQHF.

Worth noting for this clone: Mismatch with germline at one junction end may stem from a read error. V and J are TRBV28 and TRBJ2-7, with D possibly TRBD1 on 6 matching bases. CDR1 is MDHEN and CDR2 is SYDVKM in the germline V gene. This CDR3 comprises 14 residues. The CDR3 DNA reads as TGTGCCAGCAGTAGGGCCCCCGGACAGTCCCCTCTAAACTTC. Its translation is CASSRAPGQSPLNF.